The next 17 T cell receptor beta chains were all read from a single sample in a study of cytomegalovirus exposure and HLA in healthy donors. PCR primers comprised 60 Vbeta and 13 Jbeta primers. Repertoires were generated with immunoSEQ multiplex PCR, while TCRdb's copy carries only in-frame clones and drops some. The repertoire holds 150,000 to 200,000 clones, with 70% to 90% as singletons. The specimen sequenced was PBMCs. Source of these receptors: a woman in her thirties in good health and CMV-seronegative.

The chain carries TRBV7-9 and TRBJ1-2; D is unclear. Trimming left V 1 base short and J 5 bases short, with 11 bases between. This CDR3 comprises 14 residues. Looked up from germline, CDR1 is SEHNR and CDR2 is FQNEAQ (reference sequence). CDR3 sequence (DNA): TGTGCCAGCAGCTTAGAGGCAGCGGGATATGGCTACACCTTC. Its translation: CASSLEAAGYGYTF. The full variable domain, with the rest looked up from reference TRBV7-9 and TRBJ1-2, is DTGVSQNPRHKITKRGQNVTFRCDPISEHNRLYWYRQTLGQGPEFLTYFQNEAQLEKSRLLSDRFSAERPKGSFSTLEIQRTEQGDSAMYLCASSLEAAGYGYTFGSGTRLTVV.

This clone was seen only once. The CDR3 is CASSPPGQGGSRAYEQYF. The CDR3 DNA reads TGTGCCAGCAGTCCCCCGGGACAGGGGGGTTCTCGCGCCTACGAGCAGTACTTC. The J gene is TRBJ2-7, the V gene TRBV28; TRBD1 agrees at 11 bases. J gave up 2 bases and V 5 bases, and 14 bases lay outside the gene matches. Germline V gene lookup returns CDR1 MDHEN and CDR2 SYDVKM. The CDR3 is 18 residues long.

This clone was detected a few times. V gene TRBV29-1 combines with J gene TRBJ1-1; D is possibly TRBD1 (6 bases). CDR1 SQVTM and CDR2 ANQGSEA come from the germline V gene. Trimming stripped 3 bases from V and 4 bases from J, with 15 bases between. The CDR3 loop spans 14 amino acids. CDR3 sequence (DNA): TGCAGCGTTGATCAGGGGTACGGAGCCACTGAAGCTTTCTTT. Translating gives CSVDQGYGATEAFF.

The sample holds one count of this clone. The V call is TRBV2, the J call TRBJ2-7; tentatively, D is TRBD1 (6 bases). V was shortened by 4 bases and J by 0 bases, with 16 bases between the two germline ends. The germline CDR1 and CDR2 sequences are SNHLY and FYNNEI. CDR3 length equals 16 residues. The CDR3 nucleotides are TGTGCCAGCAGTGCGCTAAGGGACAAACTCTCCTACGAGCAGTACTTC. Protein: CASSALRDKLSYEQYF.

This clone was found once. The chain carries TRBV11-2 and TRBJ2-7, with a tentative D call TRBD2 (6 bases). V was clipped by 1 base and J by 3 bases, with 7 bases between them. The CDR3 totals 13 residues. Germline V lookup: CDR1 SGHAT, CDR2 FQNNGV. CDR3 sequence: CASSLGGDYEQYF. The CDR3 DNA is TGTGCCAGCAGCTTAGGGGGGGACTACGAGCAGTACTTC.

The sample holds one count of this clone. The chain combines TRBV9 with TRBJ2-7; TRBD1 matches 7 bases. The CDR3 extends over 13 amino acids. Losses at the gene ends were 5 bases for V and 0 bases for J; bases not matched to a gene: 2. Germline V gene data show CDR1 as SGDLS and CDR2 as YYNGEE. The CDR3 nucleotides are TGTGCCAGCAGTGGGACAGTCTCCTACGAGCAGTACTTC. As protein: CASSGTVSYEQYF.

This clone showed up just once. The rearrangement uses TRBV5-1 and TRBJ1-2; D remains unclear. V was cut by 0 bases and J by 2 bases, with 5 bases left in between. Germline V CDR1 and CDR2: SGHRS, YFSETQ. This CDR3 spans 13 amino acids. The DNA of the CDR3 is TGCGCCAGCAGCTTGGCGGGAAACTATGGCTACACCTTC. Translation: CASSLAGNYGYTF.

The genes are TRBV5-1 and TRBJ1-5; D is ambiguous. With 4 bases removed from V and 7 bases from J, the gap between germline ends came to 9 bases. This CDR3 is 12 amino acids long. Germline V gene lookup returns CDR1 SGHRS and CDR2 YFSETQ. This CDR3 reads CASSPSGQPQHF. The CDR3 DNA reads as TGCGCCAGCAGCCCCTCGGGACAGCCCCAGCATTTT. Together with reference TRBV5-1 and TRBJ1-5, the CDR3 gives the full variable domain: KAGVTQTPRYLIKTRGQQVTLSCSPISGHRSVSWYQQTPGQGLQFLFEYFSETQRNKGNFPGRFSGRQFSNSRSEMNVSTLELGDSALYLCASSPSGQPQHFGDGTRLSIL.

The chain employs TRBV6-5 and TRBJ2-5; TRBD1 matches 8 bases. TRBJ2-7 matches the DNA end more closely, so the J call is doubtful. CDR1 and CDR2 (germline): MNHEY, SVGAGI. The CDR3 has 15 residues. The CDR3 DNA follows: TGTGCCAGCAGACGGGGACAGGCGAGCTCCTACGAGCAGTACTTC. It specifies CASRRGQASSYEQYF.

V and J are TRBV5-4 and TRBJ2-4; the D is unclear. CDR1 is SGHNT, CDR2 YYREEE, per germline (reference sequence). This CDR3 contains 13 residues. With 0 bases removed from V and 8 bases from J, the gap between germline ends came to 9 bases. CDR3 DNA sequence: TGTGCCAGCAGCTTGGTCCCCCCGGACATTCAGTACTTC. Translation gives CASSLVPPDIQYF.

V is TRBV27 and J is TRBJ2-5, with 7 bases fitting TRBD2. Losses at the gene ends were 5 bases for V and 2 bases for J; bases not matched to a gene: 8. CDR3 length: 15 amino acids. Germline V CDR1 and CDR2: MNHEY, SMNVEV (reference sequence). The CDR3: CASSQRLAEQETQYF. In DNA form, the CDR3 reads TGTGCCAGCAGTCAACGACTAGCAGAACAAGAGACCCAGTACTTC.

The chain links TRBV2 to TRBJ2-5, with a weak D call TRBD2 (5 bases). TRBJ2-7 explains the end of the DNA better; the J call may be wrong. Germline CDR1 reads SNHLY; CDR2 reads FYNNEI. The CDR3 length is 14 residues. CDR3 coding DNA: TGTGCCAGCAGTGCCGGGGTATCCTCCTACGAGCAGTACTTC. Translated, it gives CASSAGVSSYEQYF.

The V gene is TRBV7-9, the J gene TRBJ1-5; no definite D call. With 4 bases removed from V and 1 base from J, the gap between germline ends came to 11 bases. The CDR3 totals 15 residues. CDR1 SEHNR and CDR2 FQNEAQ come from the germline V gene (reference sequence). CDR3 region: CASSSEAVSNQPQHF. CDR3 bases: TGTGCCAGCAGCTCCGAGGCGGTCAGCAATCAGCCCCAGCATTTT.

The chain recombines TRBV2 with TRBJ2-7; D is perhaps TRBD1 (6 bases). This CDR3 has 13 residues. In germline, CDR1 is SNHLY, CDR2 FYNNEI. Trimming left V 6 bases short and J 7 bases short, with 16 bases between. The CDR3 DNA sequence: TGTGCCAGCAGCGCCCAGGGGTTAGATGAGCAGTACTTC. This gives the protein CASSAQGLDEQYF.

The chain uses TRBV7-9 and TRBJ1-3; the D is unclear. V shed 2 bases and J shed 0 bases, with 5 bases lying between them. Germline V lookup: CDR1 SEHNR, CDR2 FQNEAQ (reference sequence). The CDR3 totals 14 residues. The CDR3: CASSLSGSGNTIYF. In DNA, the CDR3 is TGTGCCAGCAGCTTATCAGGCTCTGGAAACACCATATATTTT.

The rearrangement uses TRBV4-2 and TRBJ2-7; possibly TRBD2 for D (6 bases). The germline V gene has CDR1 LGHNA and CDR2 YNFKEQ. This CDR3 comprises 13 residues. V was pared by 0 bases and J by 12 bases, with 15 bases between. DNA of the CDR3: TGTGCCAGCAGCCAAGATGAGGCGGGGAGTAGGTACTTC. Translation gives CASSQDEAGSRYF.

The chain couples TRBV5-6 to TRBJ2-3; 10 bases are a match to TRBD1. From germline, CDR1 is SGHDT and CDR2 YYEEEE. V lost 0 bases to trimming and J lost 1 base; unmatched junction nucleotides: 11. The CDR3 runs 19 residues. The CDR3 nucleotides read TGTGCCAGCAGCTTGGAGACAGGGGGCACGGTTTATGGCACAGATACGCAGTATTTT. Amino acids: CASSLETGGTVYGTDTQYF.